What follows are 25 T cell receptor beta chains derived from one specimen sequenced in a study of T cell repertoires in cytomegalovirus infection. The antigens these receptors bind are not known. From the reads, TCRdb called clonotypes with MiXCR, one entry per CDR3 protein. Among about 310,000 distinct CDR3 sequences, 25% were seen once, and the ten largest hold roughly 13%. The sequenced sample was cultured PBMCs, obtained from culture after CMV antigen stimulation. The receptors here all came from a human donor in good health (CMV status not recorded). Some clones in this sample may be carry-over from other donors' samples.

V and J are TRBV7-2 and TRBJ2-1; D may be TRBD1 or TRBD2 (6 bases each). Germline CDR1 and CDR2: SGHTA and FQGNSA. The CDR3 loop spans 13 amino acids. V was clipped by 1 base and J by 12 bases, with 13 bases between them. CDR3 coding DNA: TGTGCCAGCAGCTTAGGGGGGGCACGGGGGCAGTTCTTC. As protein: CASSLGGARGQFF.

This clonotype was detected a few times. The chain couples TRBV4-3 to TRBJ2-6; 7 positions match TRBD1. J gave up 0 bases and V 0 bases, and 11 bases lay outside the gene matches. This CDR3 is 20 amino acids long. From germline, CDR1 is LGHNA and CDR2 YSLEER. The CDR3 sequence: CASSQEFSGTVGSGANVLTF. The CDR3, as DNA: TGCGCCAGCAGCCAAGAGTTCTCCGGGACAGTGGGCTCTGGGGCCAACGTCCTGACTTTC.

The V and J genes are TRBV7-6 and TRBJ1-5; D is uncertain. V was clipped by 5 bases and J by 2 bases, with 13 bases between them. In germline, CDR1 is SGHVS, CDR2 FNYEAQ. The CDR3 totals 15 residues. The CDR3 loop is CASSPGPGGNQPQHF. The CDR3 DNA reads TGTGCCAGCAGCCCCGGTCCGGGAGGCAATCAGCCCCAGCATTTT.

A few counts support this clonotype. The chain employs TRBV7-4 and TRBJ2-1; TRBD2 matches 11 bases. Trimming removed 3 bases from V and 7 bases from J; junction bases left unmatched: 2. The CDR3 loop spans 14 amino acids. Germline V gene lookup returns CDR1 SGHVT and CDR2 SQSDAQ. CDR3 residues: CASSLGLAANEQFF. CDR3 coding DNA: TGTGCCAGCAGCTTGGGACTAGCGGCTAATGAGCAGTTCTTC.

The DNA of the CDR3 is TGCAGCGTTGAAGGAGGCGGGGGGCATGAGCAGTTCTTC. Protein: CSVEGGGGHEQFF. This chain connects TRBV29-1 to TRBJ2-1, with 8 nucleotides matching TRBD2. The CDR3 length is 13 residues. J was trimmed by 8 bases and V by 1 base; bases with no gene match: 4. CDR1 and CDR2 from the germline V gene are SQVTM and ANQGSEA.

This clonotype was found many times. The chain links TRBV7-6 to TRBJ1-2; D uncertain. Trimming cost V 4 bases and J 4 bases, with 7 bases left between them. Germline CDR1 SGHVS, CDR2 FNYEAQ. The CDR3 loop spans 12 amino acids. The CDR3 spells CASSSVGYGYTF. The CDR3 coding sequence is TGTGCCAGCAGCTCTGTCGGCTATGGCTACACCTTC.

At least ten counts were recorded for this clonotype. The J gene is TRBJ2-3, the V gene TRBV7-9; 9 bases are a match to TRBD1. Germline CDR1 is SEHNR and CDR2 is FQNEAQ (reference sequence). This CDR3 region has 16 residues. J was trimmed by 4 bases and V by 3 bases; bases with no gene match: 8. Here the CDR3 reads CASSFPGQGGPDTQYF. The CDR3 region has the DNA TGTGCCAGCAGCTTCCCGGGACAGGGAGGACCAGATACGCAGTATTTT.

Note on this clonotype: This may arise from a read error, as a much more abundant clone is one base away. The V and J genes are TRBV11-3 and TRBJ2-2; tentatively, D is TRBD1 (6 bases). The CDR3 is 15 amino acids. Germline V lookup: CDR1 SGHNT, CDR2 YENEEA. V was trimmed by 1 base and J by 4 bases, leaving 10 bases between them. The CDR3 region is CASSLGVGGTGELFF. The CDR3 coding sequence is TGTGCCAGCAGCTTAGGTGTAGGGGGCACCGGGGAGCTGTTTTTT.

The rearrangement joins TRBV4-1 to TRBJ2-3; 14 bases are shared with TRBD2. The CDR3 runs 18 residues. Germline loops: CDR1 MGHRA, CDR2 YSYEKL. Trimming cost V 4 bases and J 5 bases; bases outside gene matches: 11. This CDR3 is CASSLRSGLAGVVDTQYF. The DNA of the CDR3 is TGCGCCAGCAGCCTTCGATCGGGACTAGCGGGAGTTGTAGATACGCAGTATTTT.

This clonotype was seen a few times. The rearrangement links TRBV12-3 or TRBV12-4 to TRBJ1-4; 7 nucleotides match TRBD1. The CDR3 contains 13 residues. The J segment lost 7 bases and the V segment lost 5 bases, leaving 4 bases of the junction unmatched. CDR3 amino acids: CASSDYRGEKLFF. The CDR3, as DNA: TGTGCCAGCAGTGACTACAGGGGTGAAAAACTGTTTTTT.

There are a few counts of this clonotype. V usage is TRBV20-1 and J usage is TRBJ2-1, with TRBD2 identical over 7 bases. V lost 3 bases, J lost 3 bases, and 17 bases stayed unmatched. Germline V lookup: CDR1 DFQATT, CDR2 SNEGSKA (reference sequence). The CDR3 extends over 18 amino acids. Here the CDR3 DNA reads TGCAGTGCTAGGGTCGTGTCCCCTGGCGGGGGTTTCTACAATGAGCAGTTCTTC. This sequence encodes CSARVVSPGGGFYNEQFF.

The sample holds a few counts of this clonotype. The V and J genes are TRBV2 and TRBJ2-1; 8 nucleotides line up with TRBD2. CDR1 and CDR2 (germline): SNHLY, FYNNEI. The ends lost 5 bases at V and 2 bases at J; junction bases unmatched: 14. The CDR3 is 18 residues long. The DNA for the CDR3 is TGTGCCAGCAGTCCGCGAGATCTCGTAGCGGGAACCTACAATGAGCAGTTCTTC. As protein: CASSPRDLVAGTYNEQFF.

CDR3 bases: TGCGCCAGCAGCCAATCGGGGGATCAGCCCCAGCATTTT. It translates to CASSQSGDQPQHF. This chain connects TRBV4-1 to TRBJ1-5; D might be TRBD1 (5 bases). V lost 2 bases and J lost 5, with 7 bases in between. CDR3 length equals 13 residues. The germline gives CDR1 MGHRA, CDR2 YSYEKL.

The chain has TRBV12-3 or TRBV12-4 and TRBJ1-2, with 10 bases matching TRBD1. The V segment lost 4 bases and the J segment 6 bases; nucleotides outside the gene matches: 8. The CDR3 sequence is 15 residues long. For the CDR3, the DNA is TGTGCCAGCAGTTCACGGGACAGGGGATTGGATGGCTACACCTTC. Protein sequence: CASSSRDRGLDGYTF.

Worth noting for this clonotype: This sequence may be a read error, since a much larger clone differs from it by one base. The chain combines TRBV7-2 with TRBJ1-3; 7 bases agree with TRBD1. Germline assignment: CDR1 SGHTA and CDR2 FQGNSA. This CDR3 contains 15 residues. The CDR3 region has the DNA TGTGCCAACAGCTCCCAGGGGGACAGTCGAAACACCATATATTTT. Protein product: CANSSQGDSRNTIYF.

This clonotype was counted many times. The V gene is TRBV11-3, the J gene TRBJ2-1; D not resolved. Trimming took off 2 bases at V and 0 bases at J, with 8 bases between the two ends. This CDR3 spans 15 amino acids. The germline V gene has CDR1 SGHNT and CDR2 YENEEA. CDR3 bases: TGTGCCAGCAGCTTATACTCGAGCTCCTACAATGAGCAGTTCTTC. Translated, it gives CASSLYSSSYNEQFF.

The chain uses TRBV28 and TRBJ1-1, with D unresolved. The V gene's germline CDR1 is MDHEN and CDR2 SYDVKM. The CDR3 runs to 13 residues. With 8 bases removed from V and 2 bases from J, the gap between germline ends came to 12 bases. For the CDR3, the DNA is TGTGCCAGCTTTACAGAAGGTAACACTGAAGCTTTCTTT. Protein product: CASFTEGNTEAFF.

This clonotype was picked up a small number of times. V usage is TRBV20-1 and J usage is TRBJ2-3; D possibly corresponds to TRBD1 (5 bases). Between the trimmed V and J ends, which lost 6 bases and 4 bases, there was a span of 8 bases. Germline loops: CDR1 DFQATT, CDR2 SNEGSKA (reference sequence). This CDR3 region has 11 residues. The CDR3 loop is CSAPRADTQYF. The DNA of the CDR3 is TGCAGTGCCCCCAGGGCAGATACGCAGTATTTT.

In DNA, the CDR3 is TGTGCCAGCAGTCATGGGACAGACAATGAGCAGTTCTTC. This codes for CASSHGTDNEQFF. The chain employs TRBV27 and TRBJ2-1, with 7 nucleotides matching TRBD1. The CDR3 consists of 13 residues. With 5 bases clipped from V and 5 bases from J, the junction kept 3 bases outside the gene matches. Germline values: CDR1 MNHEY, CDR2 SMNVEV (reference sequence).

This clonotype showed up just once. A much more abundant neighbour one base away suggests this may be a read error. The chain couples TRBV7-2 to TRBJ1-1, with D uncertain. The length of the CDR3 is 14 residues. Germline CDR1 is SGHTA and CDR2 is FQGNSA. The DNA of the CDR3 is TGTGCCAGCAACGAGAGAATGGGGTTCTCTGAAACTTTCTTT. Translating gives CASNERMGFSETFF.

As concerns this clonotype: This may be a read error: a much more frequent sequence differs by one nucleotide. The chain links TRBV7-8 to TRBJ1-1; a weak D match, TRBD1 (5 bases). The ends were cut back, 0 bases at V and 3 bases at J, with 5 bases in the middle. CDR3 size: 13 residues. Germline V lookup: CDR1 SGHVS, CDR2 FQNEAQ. In DNA, the CDR3 is TGTGCCAGCAGCTTAGCACAGGACACTGAAGCTTTCTTT. Protein product: CASSLAQDTEAFF.

Only one count was recorded for this clonotype. V is TRBV12-3 or TRBV12-4 and J is TRBJ2-3; TRBD1 might be the D (6 bases). Trimming left V 3 bases short and J 1 base short, with 14 bases between. CDR3 length: 16 amino acids. CDR3 protein: CASSLVAAGGTDTQYF. DNA of the CDR3: TGTGCCAGCAGTTTGGTTGCGGCAGGGGGCACAGATACGCAGTATTTT.

The sample holds many counts of this clonotype. The chain employs TRBV7-2 and TRBJ2-7; D unclear. Trimming removed 1 base from V and 5 bases from J, with 9 bases in between. This CDR3 is 13 amino acids long. Germline V gene sequence: CDR1 SGHTA, CDR2 FQGNSA. CDR3 bases: TGTGCCAGCAGCTTAGAGGGAATAGACGAGCAGTACTTC. Its protein is CASSLEGIDEQYF.

The V call is TRBV12-5, the J call TRBJ2-3; D gene ambiguous. From germline, CDR1 is LGHNT and CDR2 FRNRAP. This CDR3 has 14 residues. Deletions cut 7 bases from V and 0 bases from J, with 11 bases between. The CDR3 is CASASLASTDTQYF. In nucleotides, the CDR3 is TGTGCTAGTGCCTCGCTGGCTAGCACAGATACGCAGTATTTT. The entire variable domain, with the rest obtained from reference TRBV12-5 and TRBJ2-3, is as follows: DARVTQTPRHKVTEMGQEVTMRCQPILGHNTVFWYRQTMMQGLELLAYFRNRAPLDDSGMPKDRFSAEMPDATLATLKIQPSEPRDSAVYFCASASLASTDTQYFGPGTRLTVL.

This clonotype was detected ten times or more. V gene TRBV7-2 combines with J gene TRBJ2-1; 8 bases align to TRBD2. The CDR3 sequence is 17 residues long. Germline V gene sequence: CDR1 SGHTA, CDR2 FQGNSA. After removal of 4 bases from V and 7 bases from J, the junction contained 15 bases not matched to a gene. The CDR3 DNA follows: TGTGCCAGCAGCTCTGGCCGAGTGAGCGGGAGAACTAATGAGCAGTTCTTC. This codes for CASSSGRVSGRTNEQFF. Together with reference TRBV7-2 and TRBJ2-1, the CDR3 gives the full variable domain: GAGVSQSPSNKVTEKGKDVELRCDPISGHTALYWYRQSLGQGLEFLIYFQGNSAPDKSGLPSDRFSAERTGGSVSTLTIQRTQQEDSAVYLCASSSGRVSGRTNEQFFGPGTRLTVL.